The sequence of this T cell receptor (beta chain) was determined in a study of blood T cell repertoires in COVID-19. Whole-study context: The United States, Italy and Spain supplied acute and convalescent COVID-19 samples. PBMCs, B-cell-depleted T cells, or T cells were the source of the cDNA or gDNA that made up the material.

Enrollees, roughly 18 to 90 years old, lived in 24 US areas. The CDR3 is made up of 14 amino acids. Trimming at V came to 6 bases and at J to 5 bases, leaving 6 bases not matched to a gene. In germline, CDR1 is MNHEY, CDR2 SVGAGI. Original data processing: Estimated nucleated cell counts came from reference gene primer amplification. Assay used: immunoSEQ multiplex PCR; TCRdb lists only in-frame clones, some missing. For V, J and clone size, that table is used; D and trimming come from the DNA. The sample shows approximately 450,000 clones, 70% to 90% of them seen only once. The chain combines TRBV6-5 with TRBJ1-4, with 7 bases that match TRBD1. The specimen was PBMCs or T cells enriched from blood (not recorded which). The TCR was taken from a young woman with acute COVID-19. The CDR3: CASRLGQSNEKLFF. For the CDR3, the DNA is TGTGCCAGCAGGCTGGGACAGTCGAATGAAAAACTGTTTTTT.